The 4 T cell receptor beta chains below all came from one sample that was sequenced in a study of cytomegalovirus exposure and HLA in healthy donors. PCR was performed using 60 Vbeta and 13 Jbeta primers. Profiling relied on immunoSEQ multiplex PCR, and the TCRdb table lists in-frame clones only, not all of them. The sample contains around 200,000 clones, approximately 82% of which appear only once. Sequencing was done on a sample of PBMCs. These receptors were collected from a woman in her forties or fifties in good health and CMV-seropositive.

J is TRBJ2-1 and V is TRBV18, with D possibly matching TRBD1 (5 bases). Trimming pared 0 bases from V and 2 bases from J, leaving 11 bases between. Germline loops: CDR1 KGHSH, CDR2 LQKENI. The CDR3 is 16 amino acids. The CDR3 region is CASSPPGTGTYNEQFF. Here the CDR3 DNA reads TGTGCCAGCTCACCACCAGGTACAGGAACCTACAATGAGCAGTTCTTC.

The chain couples TRBV6-5 to TRBJ1-6; TRBD1 matches 8 bases. Looked up from germline, CDR1 is MNHEY and CDR2 is SVGAGI. The CDR3 is made up of 14 amino acids. The ends lost 2 bases at V and 9 bases at J; junction bases unmatched: 3. CDR3 protein: CASSYGGQGSPLHF. The CDR3 nucleotides are TGTGCCAGCAGTTACGGAGGACAGGGTTCACCCCTCCACTTT.

The chain recombines TRBV7-6 with TRBJ1-1; D may be TRBD1 (5 bases). The CDR3 runs 15 residues. Per germline, CDR1 SGHVS and CDR2 FNYEAQ. V gave up 1 base and J gave up 1 base, with 10 bases separating them. CDR3: CASSLEQATNTEAFF. CDR3 nucleotides: TGTGCCAGCAGCTTAGAACAGGCGACGAACACTGAAGCTTTCTTT.

The CDR3, as DNA: TGTGCCAGCAGCCCCGGGGTGGCAGATACGCAGTATTTT. This encodes CASSPGVADTQYF. V gene TRBV5-8 combines with J gene TRBJ2-3; tentative D call: TRBD2 (5 bases). Germline-derived CDR1 and CDR2 are SGHTS and YDEGEE. The CDR3 is 13 residues long. V gave up 4 bases and J gave up 4 bases, with 10 bases separating them.